This record concerns one T cell receptor (beta chain) sequence. One end of the junction varies from germline; a read error may be responsible. This sample was taken from a study of cytomegalovirus exposure and HLA in healthy donors. CDR1 SGHRS and CDR2 YFSETQ come from the germline V gene. CDR3 length: 16 amino acids. 60 Vbeta and 13 Jbeta primers were used in PCR. Sequenced by immunoSEQ multiplex PCR; TCRdb stores in-frame clones only, minus some. The sample records 150,000 to 200,000 clones, roughly 70% being singletons. This TCR was recovered from a woman between 50 and 59 years old in good health and CMV-seropositive. The chain has TRBV5-1 and TRBJ2-5, with 9 bases aligning to TRBD2. Sequenced input: PBMCs. The CDR3 bases are TGCGCCAGCAGCTTGAAGGTAGCGGGGGTACAAGGGACCCAGTACTTC. Translating gives CASSLKVAGVQGTQYF.